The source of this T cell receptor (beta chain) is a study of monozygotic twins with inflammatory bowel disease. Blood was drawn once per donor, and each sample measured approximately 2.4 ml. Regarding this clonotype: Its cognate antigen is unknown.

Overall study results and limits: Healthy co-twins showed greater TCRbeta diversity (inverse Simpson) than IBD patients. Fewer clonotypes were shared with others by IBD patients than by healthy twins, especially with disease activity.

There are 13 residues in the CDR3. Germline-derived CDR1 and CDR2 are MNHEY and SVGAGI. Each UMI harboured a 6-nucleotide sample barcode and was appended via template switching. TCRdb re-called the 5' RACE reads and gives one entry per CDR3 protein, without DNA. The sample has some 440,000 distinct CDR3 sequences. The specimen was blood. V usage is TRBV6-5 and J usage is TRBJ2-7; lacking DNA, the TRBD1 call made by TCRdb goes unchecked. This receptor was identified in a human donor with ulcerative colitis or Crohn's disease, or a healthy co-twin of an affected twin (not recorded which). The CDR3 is CASSYDRSHEQYF.